This record looks at one TCR beta chain sequence and its context. As yet, its antigen is unknown. 13 Jbeta primers and 60 Vbeta primers were used for the PCR. Clones were sequenced by immunoSEQ multiplex PCR, and TCRdb holds only the in-frame ones, with some missing. This table holds 110,000 or so clones, roughly 79% found once. These data belong to a study of cytomegalovirus exposure and HLA in healthy donors. The wider study: Across 300 to 400 genotyped donors, about 86% landed in the Caucasian-associated ancestry cluster. General study findings and limits: Reported results showed that the classifier diagnosed cytomegalovirus status with high specificity and sensitivity.

Specimen: PBMCs. The sequence was obtained from a woman in her fifties or sixties in good health and CMV-seropositive.

The CDR3 is CASSLDVTSGSTQYF. The CDR3 region has the DNA TGTGCCAGCAGCTTAGATGTGACTAGCGGGTCGACGCAGTATTTT. This chain uses TRBV11-2 with TRBJ2-3; 10 bases align to TRBD2. The CDR3 spans 15 residues. V lost 0 bases and J lost 9; bases outside the gene matches: 6. Germline V gene sequence: CDR1 SGHAT, CDR2 FQNNGV.